This T cell receptor beta chain appears in the sequencing data of a study of response to subunit inactivated influenza vaccine. Study outcomes and limitations: The authors offered the suggestion that each seasonal influenza vaccination recruits few new T cells.

V lost 4 bases to trimming and J lost 5 bases, with 14 bases between them. The germline CDR1 and CDR2 sequences are MNHEY and SVGEGT. The CDR3 is 14 amino acids. TCRdb independently ran MiXCR on the RT-PCR reads; one entry per CDR3 protein. The sample contains hundreds of thousands of distinct CDR3 sequences, approximately 16% of which appear only once. This clonotype has just a few counts. As yet, its antigen is unknown. The chain couples TRBV6-2 or TRBV6-3 to TRBJ2-5; D ambiguous. The sequence came from a man aged 45 to 70 who received an inactivated influenza vaccine. The sequences come from CD4+ T cells sorted from PBMCs, collected less than 30 months after vaccination. CDR3 protein: CASSFPGPSETQYF. DNA for the CDR3: TGTGCCAGCAGTTTCCCTGGGCCTTCGGAGACCCAGTACTTC.